Listed below are T cell receptor beta chains from one sample, sequenced in a study of early T cells in non-severe SARS-CoV-2 infection. TCRdb itself ran the 5' RACE reads through MiXCR, one entry per CDR3 protein. The sample carries 60,000 to 65,000 distinct CDR3 sequences, around 13% recorded once. The sample was whole blood. The origin of the receptors is an adult who was a healthcare worker with PCR-confirmed SARS-CoV-2 infection or an uninfected control (not recorded which). Both conserved end residues are part of each CDR3. The D gene is left open where the match is weak. For some rows the clone size is stated as once, few or many, or as a class when expanded; others skip it.

j_gene: TRBJ1-1
v_gene: TRBV19
d_gene: NA
abundance: few
CDR3nt: TGTGCCAGTAGTATCGCAGGAGGGACTGAAGTTTTCTTT
CDR3aa: CASSIAGGTEVFF

j_gene: TRBJ1-3
v_gene: TRBV14
d_gene: NA
abundance: few
CDR3nt: TGTGCCAGCAGCCCCGACTCAAAACGCCGAAACACCATATATTTT
CDR3aa: CASSPDSKRRNTIYF

j_gene: TRBJ2-7
v_gene: TRBV15
d_gene: NA
abundance: few
CDR3nt: TGTGCCACCAGCAGAGAATTGGGACTAAGACAGGGAAGTAGGGACGAGCAGTACTTC
CDR3aa: CATSRELGLRQGSRDEQYF

j_gene: TRBJ2-7
v_gene: TRBV27
d_gene: TRBD2
abundance: many
CDR3nt: TGTGCCAGCAGTGCGTCCCCGGGACTAGCGGTTTACGAGCAGTACTTC
CDR3aa: CASSASPGLAVYEQYF

j_gene: TRBJ2-7
v_gene: TRBV29-1
d_gene: NA
abundance: few
CDR3nt: TGCAGCGTCCTACGTGACAGGAGCTCCTACGAGCAGTACTTC
CDR3aa: CSVLRDRSSYEQYF

j_gene: TRBJ2-1
v_gene: TRBV5-1
d_gene: NA
abundance: many
CDR3nt: TGCGCCAGCAGCTTGGATTTTGGCTCCTACAATGAGCAGTTCTTC
CDR3aa: CASSLDFGSYNEQFF

j_gene: TRBJ1-1
v_gene: TRBV5-5
d_gene: NA
abundance: few
CDR3nt: TGTGCCAGCAGCCAATCCCTTATGAACACTGAAGCTTTCTTT
CDR3aa: CASSQSLMNTEAFF

j_gene: TRBJ2-3
v_gene: TRBV18
d_gene: NA
abundance: many
CDR3nt: TGTGCCAGCTCCCCCATGCGATGGGATACGCAGTATTTT
CDR3aa: CASSPMRWDTQYF

j_gene: TRBJ2-2
v_gene: TRBV5-1
d_gene: TRBD1
abundance: few
CDR3nt: TGCGCCAGCAGCTCAGGACAGGGAGTAACCGGGGAGCTGTTTTTT
CDR3aa: CASSSGQGVTGELFF

j_gene: TRBJ2-1
v_gene: TRBV7-9
d_gene: NA
abundance: few
CDR3nt: TGTGCCAGCAGCTTCACCGCCGACAATGAGCAGTTCTTC
CDR3aa: CASSFTADNEQFF

j_gene: TRBJ2-1
v_gene: TRBV6-5
d_gene: TRBD2
abundance: many
CDR3nt: TGTGCCAGCAGCACAGGGACTAGCGTTGAGCAGTTCTTC
CDR3aa: CASSTGTSVEQFF

j_gene: TRBJ2-5
v_gene: TRBV5-1
d_gene: NA
abundance: NA
CDR3nt: TGCGCCAGCAGCCCACAGGGAGAAGAGACCCAGTACTTC
CDR3aa: CASSPQGEETQYF

j_gene: TRBJ2-6
v_gene: TRBV27
d_gene: NA
abundance: NA
CDR3nt: TGTGCCAGCAGTCCTCAGGGGACCGGGGCCAACGTCCTGACTTTC
CDR3aa: CASSPQGTGANVLTF

j_gene: TRBJ1-6
v_gene: TRBV5-4
d_gene: NA
abundance: NA
CDR3nt: TGTGCCAGCAGCCCAGCACAGAATTCACCCCTCCACTTT
CDR3aa: CASSPAQNSPLHF

j_gene: TRBJ1-1
v_gene: TRBV7-9
d_gene: TRBD1
abundance: many
CDR3nt: TGTGCCAGCAGCTTAGCAGGGGGCGAGTATGAAGCTTTCTTT
CDR3aa: CASSLAGGEYEAFF

j_gene: TRBJ2-3
v_gene: TRBV9
d_gene: TRBD1
abundance: many
CDR3nt: TGTGCCAGCAGCGTAGGTCTCAGGGGGCAAACAGATACGCAGTATTTT
CDR3aa: CASSVGLRGQTDTQYF

j_gene: TRBJ2-1
v_gene: TRBV11-2
d_gene: TRBD2
abundance: many
CDR3nt: TGTGCCAGCAGTCAAGCCGGGACTAGCGGGAGGCGAAACAATGAGCAGTTCTTC
CDR3aa: CASSQAGTSGRRNNEQFF

j_gene: TRBJ2-5
v_gene: TRBV29-1
d_gene: NA
abundance: NA
CDR3nt: TGCAGCGTTGAGGGGGCTCTTGGAGAGACCCAGTACTTC
CDR3aa: CSVEGALGETQYF

j_gene: TRBJ1-3
v_gene: TRBV30
d_gene: TRBD1
abundance: NA
CDR3nt: TGTGCCTGGAGGGGACAGGGGAGAAACACCATATATTTT
CDR3aa: CAWRGQGRNTIYF

j_gene: TRBJ2-1
v_gene: TRBV29-1
d_gene: TRBD2
abundance: many
CDR3nt: TGCAGCGTGAGAGTGACTAGCGGGACGAATGAGCAGTTCTTC
CDR3aa: CSVRVTSGTNEQFF

j_gene: TRBJ2-1
v_gene: TRBV20-1
d_gene: TRBD2
abundance: few
CDR3nt: TGCAGTGCTATAAAGCGGGAGGGCGGCAATGAGCAGTTCTTC
CDR3aa: CSAIKREGGNEQFF

j_gene: TRBJ2-6
v_gene: TRBV29-1
d_gene: TRBD2
abundance: many
CDR3nt: TGCAGCGCCCAAGGACTAGCTGACGGCGTCCTGACTTTC
CDR3aa: CSAQGLADGVLTF

j_gene: TRBJ2-5
v_gene: TRBV5-1
d_gene: NA
abundance: NA
CDR3nt: TGCGCCAGCAGCTTCACTAGCCAAGAGACCCGGTACTTC
CDR3aa: CASSFTSQETRYF

j_gene: TRBJ1-1
v_gene: TRBV9
d_gene: NA
abundance: NA
CDR3nt: TGTGCCAGCAGCGTAGCCCCTGGGAACACTGAAGCTTTCTTT
CDR3aa: CASSVAPGNTEAFF

j_gene: TRBJ2-5
v_gene: TRBV7-2
d_gene: NA
abundance: many
CDR3nt: TGTGCCAGCAGCTTCGAAACGCAAGAGACCCAGTACTTC
CDR3aa: CASSFETQETQYF

j_gene: TRBJ1-6
v_gene: TRBV7-9
d_gene: NA
abundance: many
CDR3nt: TGTGCCAGCAGCTTAGCGCGGGGACCCCTCCACTTT
CDR3aa: CASSLARGPLHF

j_gene: TRBJ1-4
v_gene: TRBV4-1
d_gene: NA
abundance: few
CDR3nt: TGCGCCAGCAGCCAAGATAGTACCGACAGTTCTAATGAAAAACTGTTTTTT
CDR3aa: CASSQDSTDSSNEKLFF

j_gene: TRBJ1-1
v_gene: TRBV7-3
d_gene: NA
abundance: NA
CDR3nt: TGTGCCAGCAGCTTCGGGGGCATGAACACTGAAGCTTTCTTT
CDR3aa: CASSFGGMNTEAFF

j_gene: TRBJ2-2
v_gene: TRBV28
d_gene: NA
abundance: few
CDR3nt: TGTGCCAGCACCGAAGGGGGGGAGCTGTTTTTT
CDR3aa: CASTEGGELFF

j_gene: TRBJ2-3
v_gene: TRBV3-1
d_gene: NA
abundance: few
CDR3nt: TGTGCCAGCAGCCCGGGGAGCCAGCTCACAGATACGCAGTATTTT
CDR3aa: CASSPGSQLTDTQYF

j_gene: TRBJ2-2
v_gene: TRBV3-1
d_gene: TRBD1
abundance: NA
CDR3nt: TGTGCCAGCAGCCAGGACGCAGGGGGCGGCGGGGAGCTGTTTTTT
CDR3aa: CASSQDAGGGGELFF

j_gene: TRBJ2-5
v_gene: TRBV7-9
d_gene: NA
abundance: many
CDR3nt: TGTGCCAGCAGCCCAGGGGCGGTGGGGCAAGAGACCCAGTACTTC
CDR3aa: CASSPGAVGQETQYF

j_gene: TRBJ2-7
v_gene: TRBV5-1
d_gene: TRBD2
abundance: NA
CDR3nt: TGCGCCAGCAGGCCGGCGGGGGATCTTTACGAGCAGTACTTC
CDR3aa: CASRPAGDLYEQYF

j_gene: TRBJ2-6
v_gene: TRBV29-1
d_gene: TRBD1
abundance: many
CDR3nt: TGCAGCGTCCCACAGGGGACTGGGGCCAACGTCCTGACTTTC
CDR3aa: CSVPQGTGANVLTF

j_gene: TRBJ2-1
v_gene: TRBV7-9
d_gene: TRBD1
abundance: NA
CDR3nt: TGTGCCAGCCAACGACAGGGTGACAATGAGCAGTTCTTC
CDR3aa: CASQRQGDNEQFF

j_gene: TRBJ2-3
v_gene: TRBV6-1
d_gene: TRBD2
abundance: NA
CDR3nt: TGTGCCAGCAGTGAACTAGCGGGGGGGCCAGATACGCAGTATTTT
CDR3aa: CASSELAGGPDTQYF

j_gene: TRBJ2-4
v_gene: TRBV12-5
d_gene: NA
abundance: few
CDR3nt: TGTGCTAGTGGTTTGGTCTTCTCAGAGACTAGCAAAAACATTCAGTACTTC
CDR3aa: CASGLVFSETSKNIQYF

j_gene: TRBJ2-1
v_gene: TRBV7-2
d_gene: NA
abundance: NA
CDR3nt: TGTGCCAGCAGCTTAGGGCTCCCCGATGAGCAGTTCTTC
CDR3aa: CASSLGLPDEQFF

j_gene: TRBJ2-7
v_gene: TRBV6-1
d_gene: NA
abundance: medium-sized
CDR3nt: TGTGCCAGCAGTGAAACCCTAAACTCCTACGAGCAGTACTTC
CDR3aa: CASSETLNSYEQYF

j_gene: TRBJ2-3
v_gene: TRBV11-2
d_gene: TRBD1
abundance: few
CDR3nt: TGTGCCAGCAGCTTCGGGACAGGGGGCACAGATACGCAGTATTTT
CDR3aa: CASSFGTGGTDTQYF

j_gene: TRBJ2-3
v_gene: TRBV20-1
d_gene: TRBD1
abundance: few
CDR3nt: TGCAGTGCCGGACAGGGATTCACAGATACGCAGTATTTT
CDR3aa: CSAGQGFTDTQYF

j_gene: TRBJ2-1
v_gene: TRBV7-2
d_gene: TRBD2
abundance: few
CDR3nt: TGTGCCAGCAGCCTGACTAGCGGGAGGGGAGTTGAGCAGTTCTTC
CDR3aa: CASSLTSGRGVEQFF

j_gene: TRBJ1-6
v_gene: TRBV20-1
d_gene: NA
abundance: NA
CDR3nt: TGCAGTGCTAGCGGCCAGAATAATTCACCCCTCCACTTT
CDR3aa: CSASGQNNSPLHF

j_gene: TRBJ2-7
v_gene: TRBV6-2/TRBV6-3
d_gene: TRBD1
abundance: many
CDR3nt: TGTGCCAGCAGGATGGGACAGGGGGTGTACGAGCAGTACTTC
CDR3aa: CASRMGQGVYEQYF

j_gene: TRBJ2-1
v_gene: TRBV20-1
d_gene: TRBD1
abundance: many
CDR3nt: TGCAGTGCACCCCCGGGGGGACAGGGTATCAATGAGCAGTTCTTC
CDR3aa: CSAPPGGQGINEQFF

j_gene: TRBJ2-7
v_gene: TRBV5-1
d_gene: NA
abundance: many
CDR3nt: TGCGCCAGCAGGCAGGGGTCATTCTACGAGCAGTACTTC
CDR3aa: CASRQGSFYEQYF

j_gene: TRBJ2-3
v_gene: TRBV5-6
d_gene: NA
abundance: NA
CDR3nt: TGTGCCAGCAGCTTGTATGATACGCAGTATTTT
CDR3aa: CASSLYDTQYF

j_gene: TRBJ2-5
v_gene: TRBV20-1
d_gene: NA
abundance: many
CDR3nt: TGCAGTGCTAGAGCCGCTCGGGAACAAGAGACCCAGTACTTC
CDR3aa: CSARAAREQETQYF

j_gene: TRBJ1-4
v_gene: TRBV6-1
d_gene: NA
abundance: few
CDR3nt: TGTGCCAGCAGTGAAGAACGGGCTAATGAAAAACTGTTTTTT
CDR3aa: CASSEERANEKLFF

j_gene: TRBJ1-6
v_gene: TRBV7-6
d_gene: TRBD1
abundance: NA
CDR3nt: TGTACCAGCAGCTCGGGACAGGGGGACTCACCCCTCCACTTT
CDR3aa: CTSSSGQGDSPLHF

j_gene: TRBJ1-1
v_gene: TRBV7-2
d_gene: NA
abundance: NA
CDR3nt: TGTGCCAGCAGCTTCGGAACTGAAGCTTTCTTT
CDR3aa: CASSFGTEAFF

j_gene: TRBJ2-7
v_gene: TRBV27
d_gene: NA
abundance: many
CDR3nt: TGTGCCAGCAGTTTAACGGGGTATGGAACCTACGAGCAGTACTTC
CDR3aa: CASSLTGYGTYEQYF

j_gene: TRBJ2-3
v_gene: TRBV12-3/TRBV12-4
d_gene: NA
abundance: few
CDR3nt: TGTGCCAGCCGGGAACTCCACACAGATACGCAGTATTTT
CDR3aa: CASRELHTDTQYF

j_gene: TRBJ2-3
v_gene: TRBV27
d_gene: TRBD2
abundance: many
CDR3nt: TGTGCCAGCCGACAGACTAGCGGGATCGATACGCAGTATTTT
CDR3aa: CASRQTSGIDTQYF